This T cell receptor (beta chain) derives from a study of blood T cell repertoires in COVID-19. Study context: There were acute and convalescent COVID-19 samples, and they came from the United States, Italy and Spain. From T cells, B-cell-depleted T cells, or PBMCs came the material, which was cDNA or gDNA.

The sample holds a few counts of this clone. Trimming at V came to 3 bases and at J to 5 bases, leaving 3 bases not matched to a gene. CDR3 length: 15 amino acids. Germline V gene lookup returns CDR1 LGHNA and CDR2 YNFKEQ. In the study's own analysis: Researchers report that nucleated cell counts were estimated from reference gene primer amplification. Generated by immunoSEQ multiplex PCR, the TCRdb table keeps only in-frame clones and is missing some. V and J calls and clone size come straight from that table; D and trimming were deduced from the DNA. The sample lists some 260,000 clones; just under 85% were seen once.

V and J are TRBV4-2 and TRBJ2-2, with TRBD2 matching 10 bases. The TCR originated in a man older than 75 with acute or convalescent COVID-19. The sample taken for sequencing was peripheral blood. CDR3 sequence (DNA): TGTGCCAGCAGCCACCTAGCGGGAGAAACCGGGGAGCTGTTTTTT. Its protein is CASSHLAGETGELFF.